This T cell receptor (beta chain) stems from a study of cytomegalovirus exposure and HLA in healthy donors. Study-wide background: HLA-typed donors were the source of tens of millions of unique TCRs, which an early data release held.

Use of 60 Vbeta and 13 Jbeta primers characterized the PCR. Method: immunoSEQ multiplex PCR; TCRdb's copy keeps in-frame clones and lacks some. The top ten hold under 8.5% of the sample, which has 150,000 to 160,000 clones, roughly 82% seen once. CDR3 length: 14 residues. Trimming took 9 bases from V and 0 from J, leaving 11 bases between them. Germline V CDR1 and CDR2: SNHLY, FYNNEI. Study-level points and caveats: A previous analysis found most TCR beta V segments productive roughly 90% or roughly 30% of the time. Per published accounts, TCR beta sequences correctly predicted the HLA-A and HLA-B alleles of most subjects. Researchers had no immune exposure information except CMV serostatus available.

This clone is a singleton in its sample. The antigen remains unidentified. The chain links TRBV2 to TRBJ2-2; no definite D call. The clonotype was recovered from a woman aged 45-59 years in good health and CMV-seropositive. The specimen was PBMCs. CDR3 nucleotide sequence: TGTGCCAGTGATTGGCAGGCGAACACCGGGGAGCTGTTTTTT. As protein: CASDWQANTGELFF.